This TCR beta chain was captured in a study of type 1 and type 2 diabetes patients. Study information: T cells were magnetically sorted from PBMCs as CD4+ or CD8+ subsets.

Amplification started from genomic DNA. Multiplex PCR with 30 forward and 13 reverse primers amplified the TCR beta CDR3. TCRdb recomputed calls from the multiplex PCR reads with MiXCR, one row per CDR3 protein. The table includes 250,000 or so distinct CDR3 sequences, 40% to 50% detected once. CDR3 length: 15 amino acids. The germline V gene has CDR1 MGHRA and CDR2 YSYEKL. V was trimmed by 1 base and J by 7 bases, leaving 13 bases between them. There are a few counts of this clonotype. The chain is built from TRBV4-1 and TRBJ1-4, with D perhaps TRBD1 (5 bases). The sample comprised peripheral blood mononuclear cells (PBMCs). This sequence was found in a man aged 18 to 29 with type 2 diabetes. As DNA, the CDR3 is TGCGCCAGCAGCCAAGCCTCAGGGCGTACTGAAAAACTGTTTTTT. It yields the protein CASSQASGRTEKLFF.